This T cell receptor beta chain was observed in a study of OX40 agonist ivuxolimab in advanced cancers. About the research overall: Patients' therapy was ivuxolimab, an antibody that acts as an agonist of OX40 (CD134). Mean age about 60 years, range about 20 to 79; approximately 80% male. Three patients, one with hepatocellular carcinoma and two with cutaneous melanoma, achieved partial responses.

Profiling relied on immunoSEQ multiplex PCR, and the TCRdb table lists in-frame clones only, not all of them. In the table there are 90,000 to 100,000 clones, roughly 83% of which are singletons. CDR3 length: 14 residues. J gave up 6 bases and V 4 bases, and 1 base lay outside the gene matches. In germline, CDR1 is SGHRS, CDR2 YFSETQ. Study-wide results and limits: Some patients who did not respond also had low normalized T-cell clonal expansion.

Note on this clone: Its matching antigen is unknown.

The V and J genes are TRBV5-1 and TRBJ1-6; 10 bases fit TRBD1. The specimen comprised CD4+ or CD8+ T cells sorted from blood, sampled in a trial of the OX40 agonist ivuxolimab. The source is an adult with an advanced solid tumor such as melanoma, head and neck, liver or kidney cancer. CDR3 DNA: TGCGCCAGCAGCGGGACAGGGGTTAATTCACCCCTCCACTTT. The encoded protein is CASSGTGVNSPLHF. Full variable domain (remainder filled in from reference TRBV5-1 and TRBJ1-6): KAGVTQTPRYLIKTRGQQVTLSCSPISGHRSVSWYQQTPGQGLQFLFEYFSETQRNKGNFPGRFSGRQFSNSRSEMNVSTLELGDSALYLCASSGTGVNSPLHFGNGTRLTVT.